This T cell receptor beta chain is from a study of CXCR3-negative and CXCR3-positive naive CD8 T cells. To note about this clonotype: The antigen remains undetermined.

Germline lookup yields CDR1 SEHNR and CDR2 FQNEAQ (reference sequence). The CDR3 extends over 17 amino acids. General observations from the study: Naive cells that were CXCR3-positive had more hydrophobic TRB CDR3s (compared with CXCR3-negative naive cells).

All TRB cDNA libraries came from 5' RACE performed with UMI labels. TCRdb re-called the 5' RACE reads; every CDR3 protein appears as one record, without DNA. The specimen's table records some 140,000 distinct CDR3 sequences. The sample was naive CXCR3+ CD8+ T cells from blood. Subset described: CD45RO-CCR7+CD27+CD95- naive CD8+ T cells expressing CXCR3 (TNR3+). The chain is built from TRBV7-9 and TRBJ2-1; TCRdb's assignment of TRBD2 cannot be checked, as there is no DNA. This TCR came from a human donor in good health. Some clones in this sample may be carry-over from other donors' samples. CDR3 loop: CASSGGLAGASYNEQFF.